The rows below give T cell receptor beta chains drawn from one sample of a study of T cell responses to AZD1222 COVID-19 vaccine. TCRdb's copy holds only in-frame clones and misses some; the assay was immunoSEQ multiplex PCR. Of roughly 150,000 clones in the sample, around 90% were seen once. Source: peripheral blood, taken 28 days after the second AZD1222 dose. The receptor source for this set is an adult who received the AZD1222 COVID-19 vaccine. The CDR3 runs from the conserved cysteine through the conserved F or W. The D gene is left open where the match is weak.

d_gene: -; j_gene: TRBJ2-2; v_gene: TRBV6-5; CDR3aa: CASSPRRGNTGELFF; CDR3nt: TGTGCCAGCAGTCCACGACGGGGCAACACCGGGGAGCTGTTTTTT
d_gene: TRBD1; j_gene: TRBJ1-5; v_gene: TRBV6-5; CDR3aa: CASRTAGGHQPQHF; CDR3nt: TGTGCCAGCAGGACCGCAGGGGGGCATCAGCCCCAGCATTTT
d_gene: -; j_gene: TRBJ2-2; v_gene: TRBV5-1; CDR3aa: CASSLLETNTGELFF; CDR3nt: TGCGCCAGCAGCTTGTTGGAGACCAACACCGGGGAGCTGTTTTTT
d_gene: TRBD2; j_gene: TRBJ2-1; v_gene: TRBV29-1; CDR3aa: CSVEATKAGDPYNEQFF; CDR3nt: TGCAGCGTTGAAGCTACAAAAGCGGGAGACCCCTACAATGAGCAGTTCTTC
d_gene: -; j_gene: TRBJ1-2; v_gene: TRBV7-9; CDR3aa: CASSLIGDYGYTF; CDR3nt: TGTGCCAGCAGCTTAATAGGGGACTATGGCTACACCTTC
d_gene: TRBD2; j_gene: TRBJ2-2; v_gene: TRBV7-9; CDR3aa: CASRLAGANTGELFF; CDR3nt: TGTGCCAGCAGGCTAGCGGGGGCGAACACCGGGGAGCTGTTTTTT
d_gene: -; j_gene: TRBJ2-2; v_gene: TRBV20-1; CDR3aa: CSASSGGLSGGELFF; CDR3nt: TGCAGTGCTAGTAGTGGGGGGCTATCGGGCGGGGAGCTGTTTTTT
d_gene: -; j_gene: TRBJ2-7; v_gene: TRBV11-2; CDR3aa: CASSLGYLEQYF; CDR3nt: TGTGCCAGCAGCTTGGGCTACCTCGAGCAGTACTTC
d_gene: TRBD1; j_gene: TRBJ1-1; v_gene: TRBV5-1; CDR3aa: CASNLLGQGVTEAFF; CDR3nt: TGCGCCAGCAACTTATTGGGGCAGGGGGTCACTGAAGCTTTCTTT
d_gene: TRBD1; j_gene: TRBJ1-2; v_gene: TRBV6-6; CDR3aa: CASTTSQGAWGYTF; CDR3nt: TGTGCCAGCACCACTTCTCAGGGGGCTTGGGGCTACACCTTC